This T cell receptor (beta chain) was sequenced during a study of blood T cell repertoires in COVID-19. On the study more broadly: Samples came from the United States, Italy and Spain, spanning acute and convalescent COVID-19. T cells, B-cell-depleted T cells, or PBMCs supplied cDNA or gDNA.

Deletions cut 5 bases from V and 7 bases from J, with 12 bases between. The CDR3 has 13 residues. Participants' reported clinical history set cohort assignment. Exposed study participants had met a COVID-19 case within 2 weeks before entry. Clones were read by immunoSEQ multiplex PCR, and TCRdb kept only the in-frame ones, dropping some. The table lists about 260,000 clones, about 90% of them singletons. The clonotype comes from a woman aged 40 to 49 who had been exposed to COVID-19. Sequencing input: PBMCs or T cells enriched from blood (not recorded which). The V and J genes are TRBV12-3 or TRBV12-4 and TRBJ1-5; D is ambiguous. The CDR3 region has the DNA TGTGCCAGCAGTACGTACGGAGCGCAGCCCCAGCATTTT. It yields the protein CASSTYGAQPQHF.